This TCR beta chain was recorded in a study of beta chain features in type 1 diabetes. Whole-study context: All samples combined gave around 98,000,000 sorted cells for examination.

The sample holds a few counts of this clone. Its target is unknown. Every bit of the isolated RNA underwent reverse transcription, so sequencing read expressed TCRB transcripts. Read counts averaged around 3.6 million for samples of naive, central memory and regulatory T cells. Assay: immunoSEQ multiplex PCR; the TCRdb copy retains only in-frame clones and omits some. Among 250,000 or so clones, 25% to 30% were seen once, and the ten largest hold roughly 4%. The study's findings and limits: Comparison showed that naive, central memory and Treg TCRB repertoires appeared more similar among patients than among healthy donors.

Trimming removed 5 bases at V and 5 bases at J, with 16 bases between. The CDR3 contains 15 residues. The germline gives CDR1 MDHEN, CDR2 SYDVKM. The TCR sequence derives from a young man in good health. Sequences were obtained from central memory CD4+ T cells from blood. This sequence joins TRBV28 and TRBJ1-3, with D tentatively TRBD1 (6 bases). The CDR3 is CASSPGRGVRNTIYF. The CDR3 DNA reads TGTGCCAGCAGTCCCGGGAGGGGGGTTAGAAACACCATATATTTT. The full variable domain, in which reference TRBV28 and TRBJ1-3 provide the parts outside the CDR3, is DVKVTQSSRYLVKRTGEKVFLECVQDMDHENMFWYRQDPGLGLRLIYFSYDVKMKEKGDIPEGYSVSREKKERFSLILESASTNQTSMYLCASSPGRGVRNTIYFGEGSWLTVV.